What follows are 20 T cell receptor beta chains derived from one specimen sequenced in a study of T cell changes during pregnancy in multiple sclerosis. Profiling relied on immunoSEQ multiplex PCR, and the TCRdb table lists in-frame clones only, not all of them. Of nearly 60,000 clones listed, about 90% are singletons. The sequences come from CD4+ T cells from peripheral blood mononuclear cells, collected after pregnancy. These receptors all stem from a female donor in good health, enrolled as a control in a pregnancy study.

The chain is built from TRBV5-6 and TRBJ1-2; 7 nucleotides line up with TRBD1. This CDR3 is built from 15 residues. The V gene end was trimmed by 4 bases and the J gene end by 4 bases; junction bases not matched to a gene: 10. Germline V gives CDR1 SGHDT, CDR2 YYEEEE. CDR3 residues: CASSVVTRDSYGYTF. The CDR3 bases are TGTGCCAGCAGCGTTGTAACCCGGGACAGCTATGGCTACACCTTC.

The chain uses TRBV19 and TRBJ1-6, with TRBD1 identical over 7 bases. With V trimmed by 1 base and J by 13 bases, 13 bases remained unmatched. Germline lookup yields CDR1 LNHDA and CDR2 SQIVND (reference sequence). The CDR3 has 16 residues. The CDR3 is CASSIALGQPSRPLHF. The CDR3 DNA follows: TGTGCCAGTAGTATAGCTCTGGGACAGCCATCAAGGCCCCTCCACTTT.

The chain links TRBV19 to TRBJ1-3; 7 bases fit TRBD1. Germline loops: CDR1 LNHDA, CDR2 SQIVND (reference sequence). Trimming removed 6 bases from V and 4 bases from J; junction bases left unmatched: 12. The CDR3 consists of 16 residues. The CDR3 sequence is CASSKSQGGEGNTIYF. The CDR3 DNA is TGTGCCAGTAGCAAATCTCAGGGGGGAGAGGGAAACACCATATATTTT.

The DNA of the CDR3 is TGTGCCAGCAGTGAAGGGGGGGGCCTTAACTATGGCTACACCTTC. Its translation is CASSEGGGLNYGYTF. This chain uses TRBV6-1 with TRBJ1-2, with TRBD1 as a possible D gene (6 bases). The CDR3 sequence is 15 residues long. Germline CDR1 MNHNS, CDR2 SASEGT. V was clipped by 1 base and J by 1 base, with 10 bases between them.

This rearrangement joins TRBV6-1 to TRBJ1-2, with D perhaps matching TRBD1 (5 bases). Deletions cut 7 bases from V and 5 bases from J, with 17 bases between. CDR3 size: 14 residues. Germline CDR1 and CDR2: MNHNS and SASEGT. The CDR3 nucleotides read TGTGCCAGCACCCTAGGGGCCCTTGCGTATGGCTACACCTTC. Translating gives CASTLGALAYGYTF.

This chain connects TRBV7-2 to TRBJ2-1; D is possibly TRBD1 (5 bases). This CDR3 has 13 residues. V was shortened by 5 bases and J by 9 bases, with 14 bases between the two germline ends. The germline V gene has CDR1 SGHTA and CDR2 FQGNSA. The CDR3 reads CASSPGPDLEQFF. DNA of the CDR3: TGTGCCAGCAGCCCAGGGCCTGACCTTGAGCAGTTCTTC.

The V gene is TRBV30, the J gene TRBJ1-5; perhaps TRBD1 as D (5 bases). The CDR3 has 18 residues. V shed 4 bases and J shed 3 bases, with 25 bases lying between them. CDR1 and CDR2 (germline): GTSNPN, SVGIG (reference sequence). The chain's CDR3 is CAWTPEGGGPGVNQPQHF. Written as DNA, the CDR3 is TGTGCCTGGACCCCTGAGGGCGGGGGACCGGGTGTCAATCAGCCCCAGCATTTT.

The chain links TRBV11-3 to TRBJ2-7; 7 bases map to TRBD2. V gave up 6 bases and J gave up 3 bases; unmatched junction bases: 11. Germline loops: CDR1 SGHNT, CDR2 YENEEA. The CDR3 runs 15 residues. The CDR3 DNA is TGTGCCAGCAGTCTATCCGGGACGGGGGGCTACGAGCAGTACTTC. Its protein is CASSLSGTGGYEQYF.

This clone was counted a few times. The chain has TRBV29-1 and TRBJ1-1, with 7 bases lining up with TRBD1. The V segment lost 4 bases and the J segment 4 bases; nucleotides outside the gene matches: 9. The germline gives CDR1 SQVTM, CDR2 ANQGSEA. The CDR3 length is 14 residues. CDR3 nucleotides: TGCAGCGTTGCGGTTTTGGCAGGGGGCACTGAAGCTTTCTTT. Its protein product is CSVAVLAGGTEAFF.

In this sample, this clone turned up a few times. The rearrangement joins TRBV10-3 to TRBJ1-1, with D maybe TRBD1 (5 bases). V shed 5 bases and J shed 3 bases, with 10 bases lying between them. The CDR3 contains 13 residues. Per germline, CDR1 ENHRY and CDR2 SYGVKD. CDR3 amino acids: CAISQGGDTEAFF. Here the CDR3 DNA reads TGTGCCATCAGTCAGGGAGGGGACACTGAAGCTTTCTTT.

V is TRBV4-2 and J is TRBJ1-2; D unclear. There are 13 residues in the CDR3. The germline V gene has CDR1 LGHNA and CDR2 YNFKEQ. Trimming took off 1 base at V and 2 bases at J, with 5 bases between the two ends. The CDR3 DNA reads as TGTGCCAGCAGCCAAGCTGGCAACTATGGCTACACCTTC. This encodes CASSQAGNYGYTF.

V and J are TRBV9 and TRBJ1-2; D not certain. Trimming left V 0 bases short and J 9 bases short, with 9 bases between. The CDR3 totals 12 residues. Germline CDR1 SGDLS, CDR2 YYNGEE. CDR3 in DNA: TGTGCCAGCAGCGTAGTCGGAGGGAGCTACACCTTC. It is translated as CASSVVGGSYTF.

This sequence joins TRBV7-2 and TRBJ2-7; D perhaps matches TRBD2 (6 bases). The CDR3 spans 15 residues. Trimming cost V 5 bases and J 3 bases, with 17 bases left between them. The germline V gene has CDR1 SGHTA and CDR2 FQGNSA. The CDR3 reads CASSPYGGGVYEQYF. As DNA, the CDR3 is TGTGCCAGCAGCCCGTATGGAGGCGGGGTCTACGAGCAGTACTTC.

The CDR3 here is CASQANNQPQHF. DNA of the CDR3: TGTGCCAGTCAGGCAAACAATCAGCCCCAGCATTTT. This chain links TRBV19 with TRBJ1-5; D is unclear. V lost 8 bases, J lost 3 bases, and 8 bases lay in between. This CDR3 has 12 residues. Looked up from germline, CDR1 is LNHDA and CDR2 is SQIVND (reference sequence). The full variable domain, completed using reference TRBV19 and TRBJ1-5, is DGGITQSPKYLFRKEGQNVTLSCEQNLNHDAMYWYRQDPGQGLRLIYYSQIVNDFQKGDIAEGYSVSREKKESFPLTVTSAQKNPTAFYLCASQANNQPQHFGDGTRLSIL.

The chain recombines TRBV6-5 with TRBJ1-1, with D maybe TRBD1 (5 bases). CDR3 length: 12 residues. Per the germline V gene, CDR1 is MNHEY and CDR2 is SVGAGI. V was pared by 2 bases and J by 7 bases, with 8 bases between. CDR3 nucleotide sequence: TGTGCCAGCAGTTACGGCGGGGGTGAAGCTTTCTTT. Protein product: CASSYGGGEAFF.

CDR3 DNA: TGTGCCAGCAGGTCTGGGGCAGGGTATGGCTACACCTTC. Amino acids: CASRSGAGYGYTF. This rearrangement joins TRBV6-5 to TRBJ1-2, with a possible D match to TRBD1 (5 bases). V was cut by 6 bases and J by 5 bases, with 13 bases left in between. Germline lookup yields CDR1 MNHEY and CDR2 SVGAGI. This CDR3 spans 13 amino acids.

The V call is TRBV6-6, the J call TRBJ2-7; 9 nucleotides agree with TRBD2. Germline loops: CDR1 MNHNY, CDR2 SVGAGI (reference sequence). The J segment lost 7 bases and the V segment lost 2 bases, leaving 6 bases of the junction unmatched. The CDR3 has 14 residues. The CDR3 spells CASSYGGGGAEQYF. CDR3 sequence (DNA): TGTGCCAGCAGTTACGGGGGCGGGGGGGCAGAGCAGTACTTC.

V usage is TRBV19 and J usage is TRBJ2-1; maybe TRBD2 (7 bases). The CDR3 runs to 12 residues. The V gene's germline CDR1 is LNHDA and CDR2 SQIVND (reference sequence). V was pared by 1 base and J by 15 bases, with 13 bases between. The CDR3 DNA follows: TGTGCCAGTAGTATAGTGGGGGGGCCTAGGTTCTTC. Translation gives CASSIVGGPRFF.

This rearrangement joins TRBV10-3 to TRBJ1-5; D is unresolved. Per germline, CDR1 ENHRY and CDR2 SYGVKD. Trimming took off 2 bases at V and 7 bases at J, with 12 bases between the two ends. This CDR3 region has 14 residues. CDR3 protein: CAISEKFPGQPQHF. As DNA, the CDR3 is TGTGCCATCAGTGAGAAGTTTCCGGGGCAGCCCCAGCATTTT.

In its sample, this clone was seen once. The V and J genes are TRBV7-2 and TRBJ1-2; D call uncertain. Germline V gene lookup returns CDR1 SGHTA and CDR2 FQGNSA. CDR3 length equals 14 residues. V was shortened by 4 bases and J by 8 bases, with 17 bases between the two germline ends. CDR3 in amino acids: CASSSAGAVGGYTF. CDR3 nucleotide sequence: TGTGCCAGCAGCTCCGCCGGCGCCGTCGGGGGCTACACCTTC.